This paragraph reports one T cell receptor (beta chain). The V and J ends lost 6 bases and 4 bases respectively, with 19 bases between them. This CDR3 has 15 amino acids. The germline V gene has CDR1 DFQATT and CDR2 SNEGSKA (reference sequence). Patients underwent thyroid surgery, and none had received any treatment before it. This specimen comes from a study of metastatic and nonmetastatic thyroid tumors. Study background: A comparison of repertoires was made across blood and tumor or nodule tissue from malignant and benign thyroid patients.

MiXCR reprocessed the PCR reads for TCRdb. The sample contains 15,000 to 19,000 clones, roughly 25% of which appear only once. The sample comprised tumor tissue. J is TRBJ1-5 and V is TRBV20-1, with D possibly TRBD1 on 5 matching bases. The clonotype comes from a female donor with papillary thyroid cancer or a benign thyroid nodule (not recorded which). Some clones in this sample may be carry-over from other donors' samples. This chain's CDR3 is CSASTGDLSNQPQHF. Written as DNA, the CDR3 is TGCAGTGCATCGACGGGGGATCTTAGTAATCAGCCCCAGCATTTT.